This TCR beta chain was identified during a study of blood T cell repertoires in COVID-19. Background on the study: Material from acute and convalescent COVID-19 was sourced from the United States, Italy and Spain. PBMCs, B-cell-depleted T cells, or T cells provided the cDNA or gDNA that made up the material.

Germline lookup yields CDR1 SEHNR and CDR2 FQNEAQ (reference sequence). The CDR3 spans 17 residues. Trimming at V came to 5 bases and at J to 2 bases, leaving 14 bases not matched to a gene. Per the original methods: Amplifying reference gene primers gave estimates of nucleated cell counts. Clones were read by immunoSEQ multiplex PCR, and TCRdb kept only the in-frame ones, dropping some. The DNA was the basis for D and trimming; V, J and clone size are from that table. Counted here are some 170,000 clones, roughly 89% occurring once; the ten biggest clones make up 1.6%. V gene TRBV7-9 combines with J gene TRBJ2-5, with TRBD2 identical over 7 bases. The source of this sequence is a woman between 45 and 65 years old with acute or convalescent COVID-19. The sequencing sample was made of peripheral blood. The CDR3 is CASSVTGRPGVQETQYF. The DNA of the CDR3 is TGTGCCAGCAGCGTCACCGGGAGGCCTGGGGTTCAAGAGACCCAGTACTTC.